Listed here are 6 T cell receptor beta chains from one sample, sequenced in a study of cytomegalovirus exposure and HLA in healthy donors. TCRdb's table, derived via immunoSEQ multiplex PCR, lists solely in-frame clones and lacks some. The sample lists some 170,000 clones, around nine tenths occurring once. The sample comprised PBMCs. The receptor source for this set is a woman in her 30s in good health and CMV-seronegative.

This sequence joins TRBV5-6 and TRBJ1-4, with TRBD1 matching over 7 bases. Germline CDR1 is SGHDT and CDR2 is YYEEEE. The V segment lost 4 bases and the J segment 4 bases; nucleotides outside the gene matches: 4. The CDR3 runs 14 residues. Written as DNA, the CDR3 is TGTGCCAGCAGCCGGGACAGACGTAATGAAAAACTGTTTTTT. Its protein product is CASSRDRRNEKLFF.

CDR3 in amino acids: CASSETTSRSTDTQYF. For the CDR3, the DNA is TGTGCCAGCAGCGAAACCACTAGCCGTAGCACAGATACGCAGTATTTT. The rearrangement links TRBV9 to TRBJ2-3; possibly TRBD2 for D (6 bases). Germline-derived CDR1 and CDR2 are SGDLS and YYNGEE. The CDR3 has 16 residues. V lost 3 bases and J 0 bases, leaving 14 bases between the germline ends.

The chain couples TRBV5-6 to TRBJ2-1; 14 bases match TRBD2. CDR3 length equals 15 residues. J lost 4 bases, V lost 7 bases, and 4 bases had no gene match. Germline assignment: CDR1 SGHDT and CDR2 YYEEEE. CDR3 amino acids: CASGLAGGTYNEQFF. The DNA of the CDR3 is TGTGCCAGCGGACTAGCGGGGGGAACATACAATGAGCAGTTCTTC.

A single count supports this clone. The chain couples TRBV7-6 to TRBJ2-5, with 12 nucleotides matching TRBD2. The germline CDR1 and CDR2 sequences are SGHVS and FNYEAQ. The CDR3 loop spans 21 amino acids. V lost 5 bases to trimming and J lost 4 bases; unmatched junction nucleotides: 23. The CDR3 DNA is TGTGCCAGCAGCCAGAACCCTAGCGGGGGGGCCTCTCCATTCATGGGAGAGACCCAGTACTTC. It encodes CASSQNPSGGASPFMGETQYF.

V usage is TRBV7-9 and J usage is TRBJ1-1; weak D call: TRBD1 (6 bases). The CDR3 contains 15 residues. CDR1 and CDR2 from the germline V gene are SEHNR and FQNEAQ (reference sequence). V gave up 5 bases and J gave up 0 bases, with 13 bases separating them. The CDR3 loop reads CASSPGQYMNTEAFF. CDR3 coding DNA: TGTGCCAGCAGCCCGGGACAATACATGAACACTGAAGCTTTCTTT.

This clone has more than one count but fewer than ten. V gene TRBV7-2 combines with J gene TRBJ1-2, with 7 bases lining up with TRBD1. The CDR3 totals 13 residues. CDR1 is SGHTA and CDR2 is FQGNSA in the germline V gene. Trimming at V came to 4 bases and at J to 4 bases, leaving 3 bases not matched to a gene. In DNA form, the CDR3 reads TGTGCCAGCAGCTCCCCAGGGGGCTATGGCTACACCTTC. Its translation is CASSSPGGYGYTF.